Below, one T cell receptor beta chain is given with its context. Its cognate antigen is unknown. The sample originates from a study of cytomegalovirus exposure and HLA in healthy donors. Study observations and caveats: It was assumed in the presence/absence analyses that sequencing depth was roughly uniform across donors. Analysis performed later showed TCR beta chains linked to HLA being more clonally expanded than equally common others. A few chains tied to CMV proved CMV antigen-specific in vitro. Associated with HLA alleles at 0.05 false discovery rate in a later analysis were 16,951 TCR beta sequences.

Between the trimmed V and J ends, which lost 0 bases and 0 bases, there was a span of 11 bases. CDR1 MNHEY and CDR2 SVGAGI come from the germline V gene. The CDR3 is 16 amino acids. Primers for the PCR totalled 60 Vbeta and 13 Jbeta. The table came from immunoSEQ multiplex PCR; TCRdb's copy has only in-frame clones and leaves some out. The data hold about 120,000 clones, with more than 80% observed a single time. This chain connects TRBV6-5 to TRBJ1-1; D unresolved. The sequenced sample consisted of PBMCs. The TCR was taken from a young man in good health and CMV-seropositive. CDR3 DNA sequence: TGTGCCAGCAGTTACTCTGGAGAAGGAATGAACACTGAAGCTTTCTTT. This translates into CASSYSGEGMNTEAFF.